This paragraph reports one T cell receptor (beta chain). The data are from a study of blood T cell repertoires in COVID-19. Study summary: There were acute and convalescent COVID-19 samples, and they came from the United States, Italy and Spain.

Methods used by the authors: Reference gene primer amplification gave nucleated cell count estimates. Repertoires were generated with immunoSEQ multiplex PCR, while TCRdb's copy carries only in-frame clones and drops some. V, J and clone size are those of that table, while D and trimming were read from the DNA. The sample contains 380,000 or so clones, approximately 86% of which appear only once. This CDR3 region has 15 residues. From germline, CDR1 is SGHTA and CDR2 FQGNSA. The V gene lost 5 bases and the J gene lost 4 bases, with 15 bases spanning the gap. This TCR was sampled from a woman aged 55-69 years with COVID-19, enrolled during active disease. The chain has TRBV7-2 and TRBJ1-3; weak D call: TRBD1 (6 bases). The sample comprised peripheral blood. This CDR3 reads CASSPNTGGGNTIYF. CDR3 sequence (DNA): TGTGCCAGCAGCCCAAACACGGGGGGCGGAAACACCATATATTTT.